The source of this T cell receptor beta chain is a study of T-cell reconstitution after alpha-beta-depleted transplantation in children. Trimming removed 4 bases from V and 2 bases from J, with 16 bases in between. Germline loops: CDR1 SGHRS, CDR2 YFSETQ. The CDR3 is 15 amino acids. Unique molecular identifiers were incorporated during preparation of the TCRbeta library. TCRdb reprocessed the PCR reads via MiXCR and lists one record per CDR3 protein. The sample has around 500,000 distinct CDR3 sequences, about 23% seen once. Sequencing used PBMCs, mostly from graft donor cells, obtained 360 days after TCRalphabeta/CD19-depleted stem cell transplant. The receptor comes from a boy less than two years old who had a stem cell transplant for acute myeloid leukemia, so the T cells may come from the graft donor. The V and J genes are TRBV5-1 and TRBJ2-7; D gene ambiguous. CDR3: CASSPGHNWAYEQYF. In DNA, the CDR3 is TGCGCCAGCAGCCCCGGTCACAATTGGGCCTACGAGCAGTACTTC.